This T cell receptor beta chain was identified in a study of blood T cell repertoires in COVID-19. Germline V gives CDR1 SGHVS, CDR2 FNYEAQ. This CDR3 is built from 18 residues. V lost 3 bases and J lost 3; bases outside the gene matches: 14. The Seattle site enrolled patients during active infection and followed them longitudinally. Original methodology: Reference gene primer amplification gave estimated nucleated cell counts. The assay was immunoSEQ multiplex PCR, and TCRdb's table has in-frame clones only and misses some. Clonal size and the V and J genes are those of that table, whereas D and trimming came from the DNA. The repertoire includes roughly 410,000 clones, approximately 90% of them detected once, and less than 2% sits in the top ten.

The sample was peripheral blood. The rearrangement links TRBV7-6 to TRBJ1-3; TRBD1 matches 7 bases. The sequence was collected from a woman aged 40 to 49 with COVID-19, enrolled during active disease. The CDR3 nucleotides read TGTGCCAGCAGCTTCAAGACCTTCGAGGACAGGCTTGGAAACACCATATATTTT. It yields the protein CASSFKTFEDRLGNTIYF.